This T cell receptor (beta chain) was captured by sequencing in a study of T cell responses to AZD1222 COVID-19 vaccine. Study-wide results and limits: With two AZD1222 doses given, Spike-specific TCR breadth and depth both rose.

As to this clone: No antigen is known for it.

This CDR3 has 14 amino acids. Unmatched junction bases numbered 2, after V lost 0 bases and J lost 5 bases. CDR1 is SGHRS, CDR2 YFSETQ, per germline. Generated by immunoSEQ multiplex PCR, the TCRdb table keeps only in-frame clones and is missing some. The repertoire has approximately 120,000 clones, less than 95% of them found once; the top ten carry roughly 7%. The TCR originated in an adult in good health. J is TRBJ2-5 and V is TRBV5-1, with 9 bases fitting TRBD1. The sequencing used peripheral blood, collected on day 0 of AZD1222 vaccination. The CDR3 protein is CASSLGGQGETQYF. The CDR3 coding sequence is TGCGCCAGCAGCTTGGGAGGACAGGGGGAGACCCAGTACTTC.